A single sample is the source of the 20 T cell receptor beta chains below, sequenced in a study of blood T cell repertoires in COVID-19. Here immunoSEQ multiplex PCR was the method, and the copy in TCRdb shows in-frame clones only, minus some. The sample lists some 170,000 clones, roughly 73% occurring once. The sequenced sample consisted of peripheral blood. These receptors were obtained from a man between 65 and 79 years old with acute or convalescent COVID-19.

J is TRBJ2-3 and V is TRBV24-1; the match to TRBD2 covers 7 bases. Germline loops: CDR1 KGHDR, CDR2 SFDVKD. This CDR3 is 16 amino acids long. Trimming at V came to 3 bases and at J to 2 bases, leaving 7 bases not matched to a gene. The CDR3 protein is CATSDRGEAVTDTQYF. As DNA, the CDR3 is TGTGCCACCAGTGATCGGGGGGAGGCGGTCACAGATACGCAGTATTTT.

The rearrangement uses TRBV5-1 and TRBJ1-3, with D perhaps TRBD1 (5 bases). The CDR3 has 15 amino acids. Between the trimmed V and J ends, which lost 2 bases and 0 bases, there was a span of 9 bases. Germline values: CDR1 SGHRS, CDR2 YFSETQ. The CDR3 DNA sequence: TGCGCCAGCAGCTTCGGGGGGACCTCTGGAAACACCATATATTTT. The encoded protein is CASSFGGTSGNTIYF.

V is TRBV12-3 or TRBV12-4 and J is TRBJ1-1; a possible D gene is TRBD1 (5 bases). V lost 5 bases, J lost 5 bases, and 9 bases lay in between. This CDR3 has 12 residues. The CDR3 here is CASSQGVTEAFF. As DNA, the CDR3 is TGTGCCAGCAGTCAAGGGGTGACTGAAGCTTTCTTT.

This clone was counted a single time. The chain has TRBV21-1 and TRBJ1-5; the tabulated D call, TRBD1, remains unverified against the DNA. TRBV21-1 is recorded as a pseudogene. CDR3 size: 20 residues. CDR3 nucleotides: TGTGCCAGCAGCAAAGTCACGGGACAGGGGCCAGCATATAGCAATCAGCCCCAGCATTTT. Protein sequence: CASSKVTGQGPAYSNQPQHF.

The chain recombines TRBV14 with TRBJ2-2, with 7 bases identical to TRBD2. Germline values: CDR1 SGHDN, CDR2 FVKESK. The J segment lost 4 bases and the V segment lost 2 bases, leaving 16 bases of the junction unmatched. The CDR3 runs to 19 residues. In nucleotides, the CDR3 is TGTGCCAGCAGCCAATTACTGGCGGGGGTGACGCGACGCACCGGGGAGCTGTTTTTT. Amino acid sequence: CASSQLLAGVTRRTGELFF.

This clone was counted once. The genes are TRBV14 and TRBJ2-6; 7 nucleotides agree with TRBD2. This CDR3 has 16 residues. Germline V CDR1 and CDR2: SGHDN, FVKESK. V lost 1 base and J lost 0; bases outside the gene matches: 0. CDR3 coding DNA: TGTGCCAGCAGCCAAGGGGAGGGCTCTGGGGCCAACGTCCTGACTTTC. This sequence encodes CASSQGEGSGANVLTF.

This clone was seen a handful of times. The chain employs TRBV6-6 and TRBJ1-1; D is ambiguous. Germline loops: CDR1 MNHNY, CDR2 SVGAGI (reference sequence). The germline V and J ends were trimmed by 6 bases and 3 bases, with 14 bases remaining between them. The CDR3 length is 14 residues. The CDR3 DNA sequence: TGTGCCAGCAGACCAAGAATGGACTACACTGAAGCTTTCTTT. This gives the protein CASRPRMDYTEAFF.

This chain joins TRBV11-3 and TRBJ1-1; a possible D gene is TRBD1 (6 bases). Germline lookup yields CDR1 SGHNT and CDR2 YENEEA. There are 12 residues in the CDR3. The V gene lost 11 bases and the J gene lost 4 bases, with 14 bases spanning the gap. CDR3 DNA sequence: TGTGCCTCCACCCTCAGGGGCACTGAAGCTTTCTTT. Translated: CASTLRGTEAFF. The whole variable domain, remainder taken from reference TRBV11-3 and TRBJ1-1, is EAGVVQSPRYKIIEKKQPVAFWCNPISGHNTLYWYLQNLGQGPELLIRYENEEAVDDSQLPKDRFSAERLKGVDSTLKIQPAELGDSAVYLCASTLRGTEAFFGQGTRLTVV.

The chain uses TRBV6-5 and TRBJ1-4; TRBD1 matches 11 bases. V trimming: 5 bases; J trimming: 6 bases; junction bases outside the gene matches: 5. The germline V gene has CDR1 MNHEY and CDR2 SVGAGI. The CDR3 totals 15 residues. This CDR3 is CASSPGQGGDEKLFF. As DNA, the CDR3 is TGTGCCAGCAGTCCGGGACAGGGGGGCGATGAAAAACTGTTTTTT.

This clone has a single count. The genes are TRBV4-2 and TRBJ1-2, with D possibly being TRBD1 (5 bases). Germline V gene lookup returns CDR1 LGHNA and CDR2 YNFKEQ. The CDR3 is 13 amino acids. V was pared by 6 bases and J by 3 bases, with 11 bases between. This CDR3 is CASRGGGDYGYTF. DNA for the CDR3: TGTGCCAGCAGGGGCGGGGGTGACTATGGCTACACCTTC.

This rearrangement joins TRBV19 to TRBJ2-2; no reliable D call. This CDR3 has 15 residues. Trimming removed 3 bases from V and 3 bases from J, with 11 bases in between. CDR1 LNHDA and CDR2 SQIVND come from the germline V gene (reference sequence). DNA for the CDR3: TGTGCCAGTAGTATGGAGTTCTTTTACACCGGGGAGCTGTTTTTT. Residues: CASSMEFFYTGELFF.

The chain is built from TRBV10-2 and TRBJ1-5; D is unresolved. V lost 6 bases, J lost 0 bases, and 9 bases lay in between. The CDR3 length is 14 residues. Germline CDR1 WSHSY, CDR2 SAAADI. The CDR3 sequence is CASRPGGSNQPQHF. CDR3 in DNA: TGCGCCAGCAGGCCAGGAGGTAGCAATCAGCCCCAGCATTTT.

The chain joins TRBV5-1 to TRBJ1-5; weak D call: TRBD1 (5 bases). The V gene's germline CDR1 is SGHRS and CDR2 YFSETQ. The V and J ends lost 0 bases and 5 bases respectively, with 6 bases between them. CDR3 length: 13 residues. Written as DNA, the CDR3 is TGCGCCAGCAGCTTGGCGGGGGATCAGCCCCAGCATTTT. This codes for CASSLAGDQPQHF.

The CDR3 nucleotides are TGTGCCAGCAGCTTAGTTGGGACAGGGTTTAATGAGCAGTACTTC. Translation gives CASSLVGTGFNEQYF. This chain connects TRBV7-3 to TRBJ2-7, with 9 bases lining up with TRBD1. This CDR3 region has 15 residues. Losses at the gene ends were 2 bases for V and 7 bases for J; bases not matched to a gene: 9. CDR1 is SGHTA and CDR2 is FQGTGA in the germline V gene.

Here the CDR3 DNA reads TGTGCCAGCAGCAAACAGGACAGACCCAGATCATATGGCTACACCTTC. Amino acids: CASSKQDRPRSYGYTF. This chain links TRBV21-1 with TRBJ1-2; the D call TRBD1 from the table was never checked on the DNA. TRBV21-1 is a listed pseudogene. CDR3 length: 16 residues.

CDR3 DNA sequence: TGTGCCAGCAGCAAAGTAACAGACGTGCGCCCCTACGAGCAGTACTTC. Translation: CASSKVTDVRPYEQYF. The chain carries TRBV21-1 and TRBJ2-7; the listed D gene, TRBD1, was not tested against the DNA. TRBV21-1 is an annotated pseudogene. The CDR3 sequence is 16 residues long.

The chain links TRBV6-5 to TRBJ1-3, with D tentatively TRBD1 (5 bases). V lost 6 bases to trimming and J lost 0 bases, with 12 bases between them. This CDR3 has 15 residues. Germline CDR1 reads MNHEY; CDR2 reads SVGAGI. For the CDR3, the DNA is TGTGCCAGCAGCGTTGGGGCCCCCTCTGGAAACACCATATATTTT. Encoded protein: CASSVGAPSGNTIYF.

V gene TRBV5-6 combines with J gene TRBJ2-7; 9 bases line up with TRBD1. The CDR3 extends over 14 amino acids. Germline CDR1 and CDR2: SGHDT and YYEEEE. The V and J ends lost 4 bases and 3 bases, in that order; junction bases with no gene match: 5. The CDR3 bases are TGTGCCAGCAGCGGACAGGGGAGAAACTACGAGCAGTACTTC. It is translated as CASSGQGRNYEQYF.

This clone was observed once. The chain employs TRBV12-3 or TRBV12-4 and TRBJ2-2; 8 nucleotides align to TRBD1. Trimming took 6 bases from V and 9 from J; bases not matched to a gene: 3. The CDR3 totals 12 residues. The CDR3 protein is CASRRQGRELFF. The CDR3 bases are TGTGCCAGCAGAAGACAGGGGCGGGAGCTGTTTTTT.

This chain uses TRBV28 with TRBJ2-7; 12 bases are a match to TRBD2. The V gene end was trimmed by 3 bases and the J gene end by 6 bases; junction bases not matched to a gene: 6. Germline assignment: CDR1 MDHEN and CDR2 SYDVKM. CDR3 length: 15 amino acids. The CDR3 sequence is CASSLWTSGKVEQYF. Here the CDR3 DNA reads TGTGCCAGCAGTTTGTGGACTAGCGGGAAAGTCGAGCAGTACTTC.